This T cell receptor (beta chain) stems from a study of blood T cells in healthy people across ages. Details on this clonotype: The antigen remains undetermined.

Using a J-beta primer mix together with a sample-barcoded 5' primer, a second PCR was run for roughly 6 to 12 cycles. MiXCR, applied by TCRdb to the 5' RACE reads, yields one record per CDR3 protein. The sample consists of roughly 1.4 million distinct CDR3 sequences, approximately 63% of them appearing once. General study findings and limits: Correlation between TCR beta diversity and naive T cell percentage was strong.

Per-sample yields of isolated PBMCs were at least 6 million. Germline trimming cut 5 bases from V and 5 bases from J; bases unmatched to any gene: 6. This CDR3 has 14 amino acids. Germline-derived CDR1 and CDR2 are SEHNR and FQNEAQ (reference sequence). The chain is built from TRBV7-9 and TRBJ1-5, with 7 bases fitting TRBD1. Sequenced material: blood. The source is a man aged 18 to 30 in good health. CDR3 sequence (DNA): TGTGCCAGCAGCCCCTCGACAGGGTATCAGCCCCAGCATTTT. Its protein is CASSPSTGYQPQHF.